Detailed here is one TCR beta chain. The CDR3 totals 15 residues. V lost 7 bases, J lost 0 bases, and 12 bases lay in between. Per germline, CDR1 ENHRY and CDR2 SYGVKD. Individuals drawn from 24 US areas were about 18 to 90 years old. These data are taken from a study of blood T cell repertoires in COVID-19. Only in-frame clones appear in the TCRdb table, and some are missing; sequencing was by immunoSEQ multiplex PCR. The sample lists 360,000 or so clones, 83% occurring once. J is TRBJ2-2 and V is TRBV10-3; the D gene is possibly TRBD1 (5 bases). The clonotype originates from a woman between 45 and 60 years old who had recovered from COVID-19. The sample was PBMCs or T cells enriched from blood (not recorded which). The CDR3 reads CAIKKQAPNTGELFF. The CDR3 bases are TGTGCCATCAAAAAACAGGCACCGAACACCGGGGAGCTGTTTTTT.